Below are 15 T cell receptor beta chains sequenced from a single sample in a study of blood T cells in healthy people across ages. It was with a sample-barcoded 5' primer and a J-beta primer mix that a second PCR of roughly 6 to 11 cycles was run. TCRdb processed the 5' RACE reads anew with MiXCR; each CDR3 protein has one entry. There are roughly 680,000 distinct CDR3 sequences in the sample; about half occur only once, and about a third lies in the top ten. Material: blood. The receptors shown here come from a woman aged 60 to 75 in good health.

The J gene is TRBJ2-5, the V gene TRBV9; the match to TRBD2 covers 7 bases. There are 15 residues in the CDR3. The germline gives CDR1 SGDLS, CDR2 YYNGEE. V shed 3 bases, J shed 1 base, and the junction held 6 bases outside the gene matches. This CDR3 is CASSGDYLGQETQYF. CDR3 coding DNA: TGTGCCAGCAGCGGGGACTATCTCGGCCAAGAGACCCAGTACTTC.

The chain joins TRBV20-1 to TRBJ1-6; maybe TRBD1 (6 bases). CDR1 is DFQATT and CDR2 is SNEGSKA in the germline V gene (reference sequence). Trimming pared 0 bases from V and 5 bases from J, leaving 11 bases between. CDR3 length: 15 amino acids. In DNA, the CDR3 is TGCAGTGCTAGAGACCTACGGACAGATAATTCACCCCTCCACTTT. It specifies CSARDLRTDNSPLHF.

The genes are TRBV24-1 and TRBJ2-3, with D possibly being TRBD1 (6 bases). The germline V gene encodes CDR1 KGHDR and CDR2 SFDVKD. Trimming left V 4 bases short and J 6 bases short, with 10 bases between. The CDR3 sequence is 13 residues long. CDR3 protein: CATSEGTPDTQYF. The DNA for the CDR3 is TGTGCCACCAGTGAAGGGACACCGGATACGCAGTATTTT.

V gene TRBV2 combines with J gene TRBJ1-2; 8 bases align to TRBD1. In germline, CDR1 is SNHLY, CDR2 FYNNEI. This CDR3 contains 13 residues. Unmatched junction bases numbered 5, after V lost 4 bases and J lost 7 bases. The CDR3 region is CASSAGQAVGYTF. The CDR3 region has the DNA TGTGCCAGCAGTGCGGGACAGGCGGTTGGCTACACCTTC.

CDR3: CASSFSRRVAGGGETQYF. The CDR3 DNA sequence: TGTGCCAGCAGCTTCAGTCGTCGGGTAGCGGGAGGAGGAGAGACCCAGTACTTC. The rearrangement joins TRBV7-2 to TRBJ2-5; 10 positions agree with TRBD2. The CDR3 length is 18 residues. V lost 3 bases and J lost 4; bases outside the gene matches: 14. Germline assignment: CDR1 SGHTA and CDR2 FQGNSA.

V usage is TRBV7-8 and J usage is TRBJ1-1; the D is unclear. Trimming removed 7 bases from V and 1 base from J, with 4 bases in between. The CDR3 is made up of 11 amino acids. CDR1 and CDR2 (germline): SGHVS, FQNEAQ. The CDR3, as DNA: TGTGCCAGCAACACGAACACTGAAGCTTTCTTT. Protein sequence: CASNTNTEAFF.

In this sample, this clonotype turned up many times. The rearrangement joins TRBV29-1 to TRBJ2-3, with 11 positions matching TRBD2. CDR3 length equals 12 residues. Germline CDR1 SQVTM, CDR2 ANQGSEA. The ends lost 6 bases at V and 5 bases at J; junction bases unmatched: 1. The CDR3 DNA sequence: TGCAGCGTAGGACTAGCGGGAGATACGCAGTATTTT. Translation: CSVGLAGDTQYF.

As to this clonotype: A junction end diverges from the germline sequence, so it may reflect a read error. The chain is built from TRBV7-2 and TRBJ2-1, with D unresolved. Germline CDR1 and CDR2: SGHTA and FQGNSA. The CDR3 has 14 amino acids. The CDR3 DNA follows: TGTGCCGGCAGCTACGACGCCTATTACAATGAGCAGTTCTTC. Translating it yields CAGSYDAYYNEQFF.

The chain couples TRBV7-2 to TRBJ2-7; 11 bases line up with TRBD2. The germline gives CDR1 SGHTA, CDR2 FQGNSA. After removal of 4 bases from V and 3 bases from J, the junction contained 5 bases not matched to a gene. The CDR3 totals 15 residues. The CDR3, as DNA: TGTGCCAGCAGCTCAGGGACTAGCGGCTTCTACGAGCAGTACTTC. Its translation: CASSSGTSGFYEQYF.

The CDR3 DNA reads TGCGCCAGCAGCGTATCCGGGACAAGTACAAACAATGAGCAGTACTTC. Its protein is CASSVSGTSTNNEQYF. V is TRBV4-3 and J is TRBJ2-5; D perhaps matches TRBD1 (6 bases). The CDR3 is made up of 16 amino acids. The V and J ends lost 5 bases and 11 bases respectively, with 27 bases between them. Germline CDR1 and CDR2: LGHNA and YSLEER.

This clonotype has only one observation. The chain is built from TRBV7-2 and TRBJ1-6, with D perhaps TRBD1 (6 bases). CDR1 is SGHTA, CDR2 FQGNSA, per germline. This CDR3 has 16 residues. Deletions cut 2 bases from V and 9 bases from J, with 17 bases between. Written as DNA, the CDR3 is TGTGCCAGCAGCTTATTAGAGGTGGGGACAACTTCACCCCTCCACTTT. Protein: CASSLLEVGTTSPLHF.

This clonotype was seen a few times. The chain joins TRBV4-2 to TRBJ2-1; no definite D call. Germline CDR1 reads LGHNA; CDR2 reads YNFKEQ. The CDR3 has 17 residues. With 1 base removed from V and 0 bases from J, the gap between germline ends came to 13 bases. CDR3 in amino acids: CASSQVSVGSSYNEQFF. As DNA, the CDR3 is TGTGCCAGCAGCCAAGTCTCCGTCGGAAGCTCCTACAATGAGCAGTTCTTC.

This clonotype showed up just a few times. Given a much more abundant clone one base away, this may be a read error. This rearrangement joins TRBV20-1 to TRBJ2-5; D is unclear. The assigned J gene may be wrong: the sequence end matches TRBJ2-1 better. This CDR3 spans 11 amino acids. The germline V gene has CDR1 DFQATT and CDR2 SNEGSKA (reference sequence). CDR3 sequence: CSATIEETQFF. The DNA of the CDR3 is TGCAGTGCTACGATAGAAGAGACCCAGTTCTTC.

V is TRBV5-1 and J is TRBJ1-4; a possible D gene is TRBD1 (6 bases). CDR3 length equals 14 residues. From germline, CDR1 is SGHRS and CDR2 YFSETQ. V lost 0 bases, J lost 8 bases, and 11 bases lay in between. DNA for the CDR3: TGCGCCAGCAGCTTGGCCAGGGGAAACGAAAAACTGTTTTTT. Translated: CASSLARGNEKLFF.

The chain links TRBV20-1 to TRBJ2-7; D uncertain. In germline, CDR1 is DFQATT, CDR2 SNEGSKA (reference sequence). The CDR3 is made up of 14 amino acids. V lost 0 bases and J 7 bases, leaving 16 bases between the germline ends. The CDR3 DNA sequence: TGCAGTGCTAGAGATAGAGAACACTACAATGAGCAGTACTTC. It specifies CSARDREHYNEQYF.